One and the same sample provided the 10 T cell receptor beta chains below, sequenced in a study of T cell changes during pregnancy in multiple sclerosis. This table comes from immunoSEQ multiplex PCR, and its TCRdb copy is limited to in-frame clones, with some not included. The sample lists tens of thousands of clones, 94% seen once, with 0.12% to 0.15% in the top ten. The material was CD4+ T cells from peripheral blood mononuclear cells, obtained after pregnancy. The receptors originated from a female donor with multiple sclerosis, enrolled in a pregnancy study.

The gene calls are TRBV6-1 and TRBJ1-5; no reliable D call. The V gene's germline CDR1 is MNHNS and CDR2 SASEGT. The germline V and J ends were trimmed by 4 bases and 3 bases, with 7 bases remaining between them. The CDR3 loop spans 13 amino acids. The CDR3 sequence: CASSAFPNQPQHF. For the CDR3, the DNA is TGTGCCAGCAGTGCGTTCCCCAATCAGCCCCAGCATTTT.

The chain has TRBV19 and TRBJ2-1, with 12 bases lining up with TRBD1. V trimming: 2 bases; J trimming: 6 bases; junction bases outside the gene matches: 5. Per the germline V gene, CDR1 is LNHDA and CDR2 is SQIVND (reference sequence). The CDR3 runs 16 residues. The chain's CDR3 is CASSIPGQGATNEQFF. The DNA of the CDR3 is TGTGCCAGTAGTATACCGGGACAGGGGGCTACCAATGAGCAGTTCTTC.

The gene calls are TRBV28 and TRBJ1-1; the match to TRBD1 covers 7 bases. CDR3 length equals 13 residues. V dropped 5 bases and J dropped 11; count of bases not matched to a gene: 11. Germline CDR1 is MDHEN and CDR2 is SYDVKM. The CDR3 loop reads CASSEGQALSAFF. The CDR3 coding sequence is TGTGCCAGCAGTGAAGGACAGGCCCTGTCGGCTTTCTTT. The full variable domain, rest sourced from reference TRBV28 and TRBJ1-1, is DVKVTQSSRYLVKRTGEKVFLECVQDMDHENMFWYRQDPGLGLRLIYFSYDVKMKEKGDIPEGYSVSREKKERFSLILESASTNQTSMYLCASSEGQALSAFFGQGTRLTVV.

V is TRBV6-1 and J is TRBJ2-1; TRBD2 matches at 8 bases. The length of the CDR3 is 14 residues. J was trimmed by 9 bases and V by 6 bases; bases with no gene match: 10. Looked up from germline, CDR1 is MNHNS and CDR2 is SASEGT. Here the CDR3 reads CASRPPGLGSEQFF. For the CDR3, the DNA is TGTGCCAGCAGGCCGCCGGGACTAGGGAGTGAGCAGTTCTTC.

V and J are TRBV5-1 and TRBJ1-4, with 7 bases that match TRBD1. Losses at the gene ends were 4 bases for V and 8 bases for J; bases not matched to a gene: 8. The CDR3 runs 14 residues. Germline values: CDR1 SGHRS, CDR2 YFSETQ. In DNA, the CDR3 is TGCGCCAGCAGCCCCACAGGGGCGGGGGAAAAACTGTTTTTT. It specifies CASSPTGAGEKLFF.

The V call is TRBV7-2, the J call TRBJ2-7, with TRBD2 as a possible D gene (5 bases). V gave up 1 base and J gave up 6 bases, with 16 bases separating them. CDR1 and CDR2 from the germline V gene are SGHTA and FQGNSA. The CDR3 totals 15 residues. The CDR3 sequence: CASSLDGAVTLEQYF. CDR3 sequence (DNA): TGTGCCAGCAGCTTAGACGGAGCGGTAACTCTCGAGCAGTACTTC.

This clone was observed many times. The chain's CDR3 is CASSFGGSSYEQYF. The CDR3 region has the DNA TGTGCCAGCAGCTTTGGGGGCAGCTCCTACGAGCAGTACTTC. The chain is built from TRBV7-6 and TRBJ2-7, with a tentative D call TRBD1 (6 bases). V shed 3 bases and J shed 0 bases, with 9 bases lying between them. The CDR3 spans 14 residues. Germline V gene sequence: CDR1 SGHVS, CDR2 FNYEAQ.

The chain links TRBV28 to TRBJ1-4; D possibly corresponds to TRBD1 (5 bases). Germline CDR1 is MDHEN and CDR2 is SYDVKM. V was cut by 5 bases and J by 4 bases, with 11 bases left in between. This CDR3 region has 14 residues. In nucleotides, the CDR3 is TGTGCCAGCAGTGCTCAGGGATTTAATGAAAAACTGTTTTTT. Amino acids: CASSAQGFNEKLFF.

The chain is built from TRBV7-2 and TRBJ1-3; no definite D call. V gave up 1 base and J gave up 2 bases, with 6 bases separating them. This CDR3 spans 14 amino acids. Germline V gene data show CDR1 as SGHTA and CDR2 as FQGNSA. The CDR3 region is CASSLGSAGNTIYF. The CDR3, as DNA: TGTGCCAGCAGCTTAGGTTCAGCTGGAAACACCATATATTTT.

The chain combines TRBV6-4 with TRBJ2-1; TRBD2 matches at 9 bases. CDR3 length: 16 amino acids. Germline V CDR1 and CDR2: MRHNA, SNTAGT. V trimming: 7 bases; J trimming: 6 bases; junction bases outside the gene matches: 13. The CDR3 DNA reads as TGTGCCAGCAACAAGGGGGCGGGAGGGCTCAGCAATGAGCAGTTCTTC. Protein: CASNKGAGGLSNEQFF.